This entry describes one T cell receptor (beta chain). This clonotype has a count of ten or more. What this receptor recognizes is not known. It has no much larger one-base neighbor in the sample; base qualities were not kept. The sequencing machine was an Illumina HiSeq 1500. The public reads were quality trimmed at Q25 with fastp and then assembled into clones with MiXCR by TCRdb, keeping productive beta chains. Rows are combined by CDR3 protein, so each entry shows the most common genes and DNA. The sample table contains under 150,000 distinct CDR3 sequences; only one count was recorded for roughly 9% of them. Around 10% of the sample is in the top ten clones. The germline V gene provides CDR1 MDHEN and CDR2 SYDVKM. A distance of 7 bases separates the germline ends of V and J, which lose 1 base and 0 bases respectively. From the cysteine through the phenylalanine, the CDR3 covers 15 amino acids. Left in the record is the CDR3 DNA by itself, 45 bases read in frame from the first base.

These data are taken from a study of T cell repertoires in cytomegalovirus infection (dated by TCRdb to the late 2010s). Broadly, across the study: Donor HLA type was relevant to the analysis, as public TCR beta signatures indicated carriage of CMV infection together with the matching HLA type. What the research found in general, with its limitations: The ex vivo response was dominated by HLA-C-restricted CMV-specific TCR beta clonotypes, which also provided the single most frequent clonotype in two of eight donors. Cumulative frequency of public TCR beta family members discriminated carriers of CMV infection plus the relevant HLA type in this cohort and an independent approximately 350-donor cohort.

Recombination linked TRBV28 to TRBJ1-5, with no confidently assigned D gene. The clonotype comes from a human donor in good health (CMV status not recorded). Some clones in this sample may be carry-over from other donors' samples. The sample comprised PBMCs. The base sequence is TGTGCCAGCAGTTTATCCGGTGATAGCAATCAGCCCCAGCATTTT. Its product reads: CASSLSGDSNQPQHF. Outside the CDR3, residues come from the reference TRBV28 and TRBJ1-5 proteins, so the full variable domain is: DVKVTQSSRYLVKRTGEKVFLECVQDMDHENMFWYRQDPGLGLRLIYFSYDVKMKEKGDIPEGYSVSREKKERFSLILESASTNQTSMYLCASSLSGDSNQPQHFGDGTRLSIL.